This T cell receptor beta chain was profiled in a study of shared clonotypes between healthy human individuals. The overall study: Three plates each covered CD4 naive and memory; CD8 naive two, CD8 memory one.

CDR1 MDHEN and CDR2 SYDVKM come from the germline V gene. The CDR3 runs to 14 residues. Trimming removed 6 bases from V and 5 bases from J, with 13 bases in between. Cells designated naive CD8 were CD45RO-negative and were positively selected for CCR7, with terminally differentiated effector memory CD45RA+ cells excluded. Each sample came from a Caucasian adult donor living in Nashville, Tennessee. A deep-level run was used for the assay. Clones were sequenced by immunoSEQ multiplex PCR, and TCRdb holds only the in-frame ones, with some missing. The sample contains about 2.1 million clones, 80% to 95% of which appear only once.

This receptor was identified in a man between 18 and 35 years old in good health. Some clones in this sample may be carry-over from other donors' samples. The chain carries TRBV28 and TRBJ1-4; D remains ambiguous. Sequencing used naive CD8+ T cells from PBMCs. The CDR3 region is CASRARVLNEKLFF. CDR3 in DNA: TGTGCCAGCAGGGCGAGAGTTTTAAATGAAAAACTGTTTTTT.